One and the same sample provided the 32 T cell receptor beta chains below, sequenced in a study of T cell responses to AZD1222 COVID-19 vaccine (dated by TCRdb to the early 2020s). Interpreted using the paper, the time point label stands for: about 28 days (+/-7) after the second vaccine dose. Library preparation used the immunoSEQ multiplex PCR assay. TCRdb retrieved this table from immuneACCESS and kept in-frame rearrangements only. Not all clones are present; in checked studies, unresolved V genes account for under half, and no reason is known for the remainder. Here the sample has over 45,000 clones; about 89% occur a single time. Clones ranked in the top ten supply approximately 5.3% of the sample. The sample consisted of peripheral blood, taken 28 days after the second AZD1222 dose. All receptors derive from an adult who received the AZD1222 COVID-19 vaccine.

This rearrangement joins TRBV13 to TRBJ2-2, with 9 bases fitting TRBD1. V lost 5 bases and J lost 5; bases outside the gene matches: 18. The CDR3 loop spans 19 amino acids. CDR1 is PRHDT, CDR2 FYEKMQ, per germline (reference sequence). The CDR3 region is CASSQYRGQGLLSTGELFF. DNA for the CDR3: TGTGCCAGCAGCCAATATAGGGGACAGGGCCTTCTATCGACCGGGGAGCTGTTTTTT.

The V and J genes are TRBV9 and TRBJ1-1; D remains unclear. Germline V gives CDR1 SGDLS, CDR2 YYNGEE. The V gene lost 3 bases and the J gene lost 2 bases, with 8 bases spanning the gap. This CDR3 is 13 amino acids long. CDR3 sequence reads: CASSAEGNTEAFF. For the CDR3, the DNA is TGTGCCAGCAGCGCCGAGGGAAACACTGAAGCTTTCTTT. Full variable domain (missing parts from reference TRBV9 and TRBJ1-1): DSGVTQTPKHLITATGQRVTLRCSPRSGDLSVYWYQQSLDQGLQFLIQYYNGEERAKGNILERFSAQQFPDLHSELNLSSLELGDSALYFCASSAEGNTEAFFGQGTRLTVV.

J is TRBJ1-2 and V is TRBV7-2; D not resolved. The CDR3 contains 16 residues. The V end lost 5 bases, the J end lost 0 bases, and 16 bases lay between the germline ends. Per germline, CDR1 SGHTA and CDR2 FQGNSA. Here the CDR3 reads CASSPEAQPTNYGYTF. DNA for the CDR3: TGTGCCAGCAGCCCCGAAGCACAGCCCACTAACTATGGCTACACCTTC.

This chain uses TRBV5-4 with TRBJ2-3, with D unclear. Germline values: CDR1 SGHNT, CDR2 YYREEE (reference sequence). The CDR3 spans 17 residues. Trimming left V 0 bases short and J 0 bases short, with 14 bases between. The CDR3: CASSLGGIGSSTDTQYF. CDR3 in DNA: TGTGCCAGCAGCTTGGGTGGAATTGGTTCTAGCACAGATACGCAGTATTTT.

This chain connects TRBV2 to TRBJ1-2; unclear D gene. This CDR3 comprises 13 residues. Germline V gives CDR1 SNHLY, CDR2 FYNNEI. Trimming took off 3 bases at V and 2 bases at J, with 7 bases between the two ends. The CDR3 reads CASSDSQNYGYTF. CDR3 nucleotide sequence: TGTGCCAGCAGTGACAGCCAAAACTATGGCTACACCTTC.

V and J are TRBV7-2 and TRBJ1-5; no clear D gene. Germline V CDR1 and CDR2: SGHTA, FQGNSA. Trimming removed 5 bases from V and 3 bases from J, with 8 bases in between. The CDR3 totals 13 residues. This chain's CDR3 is CASSPWDNQPQHF. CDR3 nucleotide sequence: TGTGCCAGCAGCCCATGGGACAATCAGCCCCAGCATTTT.

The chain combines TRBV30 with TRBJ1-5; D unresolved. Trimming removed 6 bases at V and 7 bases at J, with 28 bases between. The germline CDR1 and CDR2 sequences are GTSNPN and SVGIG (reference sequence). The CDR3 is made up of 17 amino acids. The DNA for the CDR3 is TGTGCCTGCCCTAACAAAGGGAAGTCTTTTTTGTGGCAGCCCCAGCATTTT. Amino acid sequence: CACPNKGKSFLWQPQHF.

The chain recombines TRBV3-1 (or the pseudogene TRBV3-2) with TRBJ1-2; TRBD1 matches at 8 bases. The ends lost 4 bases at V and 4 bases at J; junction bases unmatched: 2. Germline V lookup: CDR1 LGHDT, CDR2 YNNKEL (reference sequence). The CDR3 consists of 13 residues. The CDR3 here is CASSPTGGYGYTF. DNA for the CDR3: TGTGCCAGCAGCCCAACAGGGGGCTATGGCTACACCTTC.

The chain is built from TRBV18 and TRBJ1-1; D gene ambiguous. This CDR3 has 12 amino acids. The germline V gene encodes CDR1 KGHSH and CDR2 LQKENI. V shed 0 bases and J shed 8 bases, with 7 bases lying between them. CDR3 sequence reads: CASSPPLGEAFF. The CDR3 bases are TGTGCCAGCTCACCACCGCTGGGGGAAGCTTTCTTT.

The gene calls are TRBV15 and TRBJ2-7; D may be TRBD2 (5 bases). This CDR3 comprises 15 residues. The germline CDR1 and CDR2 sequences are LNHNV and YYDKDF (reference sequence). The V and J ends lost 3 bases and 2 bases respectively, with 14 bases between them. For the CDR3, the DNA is TGTGCCACCAGCAGGACTTTAGCGCCTACCTACGAGCAGTACTTC. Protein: CATSRTLAPTYEQYF.

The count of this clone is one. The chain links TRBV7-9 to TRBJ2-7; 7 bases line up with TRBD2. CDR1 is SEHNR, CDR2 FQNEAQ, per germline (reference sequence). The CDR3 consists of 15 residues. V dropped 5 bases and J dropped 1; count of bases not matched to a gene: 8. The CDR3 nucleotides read TGTGCCAGCAGCCGGGGGGTGAGGGGTTCCTACGAGCAGTACTTC. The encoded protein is CASSRGVRGSYEQYF.

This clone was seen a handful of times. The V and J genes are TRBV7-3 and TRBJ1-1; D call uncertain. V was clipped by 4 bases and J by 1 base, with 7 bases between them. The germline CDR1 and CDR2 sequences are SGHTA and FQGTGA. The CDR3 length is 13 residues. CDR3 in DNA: TGTGCCAGCAGCTCTGTCTCGAACACTGAAGCTTTCTTT. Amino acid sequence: CASSSVSNTEAFF.

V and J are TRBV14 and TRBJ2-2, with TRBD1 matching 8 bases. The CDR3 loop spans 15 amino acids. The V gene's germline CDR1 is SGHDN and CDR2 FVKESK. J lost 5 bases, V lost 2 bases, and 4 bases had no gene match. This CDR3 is CASSQTGGVTGELFF. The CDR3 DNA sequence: TGTGCCAGCAGCCAAACAGGGGGTGTTACCGGGGAGCTGTTTTTT.

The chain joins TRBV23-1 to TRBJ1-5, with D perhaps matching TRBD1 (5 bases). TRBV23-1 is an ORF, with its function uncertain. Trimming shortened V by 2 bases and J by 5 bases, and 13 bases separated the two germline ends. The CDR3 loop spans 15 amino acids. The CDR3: CASSQVRDLHQPQHF. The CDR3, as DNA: TGCGCCAGCAGTCAAGTCCGGGACCTTCATCAGCCCCAGCATTTT.

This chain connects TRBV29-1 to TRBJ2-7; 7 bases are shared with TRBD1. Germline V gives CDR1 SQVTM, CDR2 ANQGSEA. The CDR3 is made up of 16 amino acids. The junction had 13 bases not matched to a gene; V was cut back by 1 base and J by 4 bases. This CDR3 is CSVEARDSLPPYEQYF. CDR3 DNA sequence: TGCAGCGTTGAAGCCCGGGACAGCCTGCCCCCTTACGAGCAGTACTTC.

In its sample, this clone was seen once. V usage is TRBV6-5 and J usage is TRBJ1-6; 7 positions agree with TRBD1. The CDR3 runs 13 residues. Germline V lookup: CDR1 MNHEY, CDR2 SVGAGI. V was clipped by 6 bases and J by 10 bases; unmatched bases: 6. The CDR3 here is CASRTGVGSPLHF. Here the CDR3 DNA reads TGTGCCAGCAGAACAGGGGTCGGGTCACCCCTCCACTTT.

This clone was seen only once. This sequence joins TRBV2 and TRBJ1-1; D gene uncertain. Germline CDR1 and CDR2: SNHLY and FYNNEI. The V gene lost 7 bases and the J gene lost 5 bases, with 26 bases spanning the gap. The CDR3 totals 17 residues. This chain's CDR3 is CASTLWGEPSPPTEAFF. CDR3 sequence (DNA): TGTGCCAGCACCCTGTGGGGAGAGCCTTCCCCTCCAACTGAAGCTTTCTTT.

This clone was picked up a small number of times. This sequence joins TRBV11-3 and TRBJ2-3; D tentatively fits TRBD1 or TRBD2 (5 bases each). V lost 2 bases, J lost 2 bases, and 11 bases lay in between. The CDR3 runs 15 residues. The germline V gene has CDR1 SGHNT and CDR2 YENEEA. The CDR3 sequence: CASSLSGTNTDTQYF. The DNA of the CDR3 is TGTGCCAGCAGCTTATCTGGGACGAACACAGATACGCAGTATTTT.

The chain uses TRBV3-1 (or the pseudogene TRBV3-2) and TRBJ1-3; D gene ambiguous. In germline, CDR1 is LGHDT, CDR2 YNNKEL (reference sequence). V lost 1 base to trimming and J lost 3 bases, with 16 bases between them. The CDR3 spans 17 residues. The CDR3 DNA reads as TGTGCCAGCAGCCAAGTTGTCACCCTCGGTCTTGGAAACACCATATATTTT. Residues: CASSQVVTLGLGNTIYF.

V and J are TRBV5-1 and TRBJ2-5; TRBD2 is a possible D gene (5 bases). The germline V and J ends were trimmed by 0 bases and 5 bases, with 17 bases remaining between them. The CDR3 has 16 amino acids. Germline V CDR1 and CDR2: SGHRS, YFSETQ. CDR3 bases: TGCGCCAGCAGCTTGGGATCTGTAGCGCGAGCGGAGACCCAGTACTTC. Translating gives CASSLGSVARAETQYF.

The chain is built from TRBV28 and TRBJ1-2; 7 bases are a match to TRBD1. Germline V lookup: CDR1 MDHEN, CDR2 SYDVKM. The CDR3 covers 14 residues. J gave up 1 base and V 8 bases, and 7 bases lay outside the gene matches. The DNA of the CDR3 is TGTGCCAGCGCGAGACAGGGCGTTAACTATGGCTACACCTTC. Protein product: CASARQGVNYGYTF.

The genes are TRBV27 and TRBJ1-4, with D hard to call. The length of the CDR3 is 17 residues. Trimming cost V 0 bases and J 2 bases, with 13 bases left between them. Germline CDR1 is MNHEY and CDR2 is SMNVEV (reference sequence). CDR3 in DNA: TGTGCCAGCAGTTTATCTCCGGTGGGGAGCACTAATGAAAAACTGTTTTTT. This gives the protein CASSLSPVGSTNEKLFF.

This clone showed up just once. CDR3 region: CASSQLSYEQFF. The CDR3 region has the DNA TGTGCCAGCAGCCAACTGAGCTATGAGCAGTTCTTC. This chain connects TRBV14 to TRBJ2-1; no reliable D call. CDR1 is SGHDN and CDR2 is FVKESK in the germline V gene. V lost 2 bases to trimming and J lost 8 bases, with 7 bases between them. CDR3 length: 12 residues.

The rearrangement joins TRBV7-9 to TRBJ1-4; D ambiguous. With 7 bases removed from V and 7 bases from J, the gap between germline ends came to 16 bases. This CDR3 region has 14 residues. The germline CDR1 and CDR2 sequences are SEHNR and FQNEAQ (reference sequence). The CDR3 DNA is TGTGCCAGCACCAGTGGACTTAGTGGTGAAAAACTGTTTTTT. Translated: CASTSGLSGEKLFF.

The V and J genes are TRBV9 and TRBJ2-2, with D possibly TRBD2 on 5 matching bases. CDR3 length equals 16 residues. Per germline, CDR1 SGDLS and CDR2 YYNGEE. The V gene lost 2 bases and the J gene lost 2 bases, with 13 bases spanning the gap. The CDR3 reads CASSVGVASNTGELFF. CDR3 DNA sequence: TGTGCCAGCAGCGTCGGGGTCGCTAGCAACACCGGGGAGCTGTTTTTT.

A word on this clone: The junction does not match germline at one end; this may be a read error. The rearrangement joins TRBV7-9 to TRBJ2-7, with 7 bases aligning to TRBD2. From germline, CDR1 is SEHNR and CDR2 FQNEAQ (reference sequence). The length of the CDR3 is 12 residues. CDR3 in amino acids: CASSLGGGTPQF. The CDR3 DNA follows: TGTGCCAGCAGCTTAGGGGGGGGTACCCCCCAGTTC. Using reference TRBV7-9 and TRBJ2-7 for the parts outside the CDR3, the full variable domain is DTGVSQNPRHKITKRGQNVTFRCDPISEHNRLYWYRQTLGQGPEFLTYFQNEAQLEKSRLLSDRFSAERPKGSFSTLEIQRTEQGDSAMYLCASSLGGGTPQFGPGTRLTVT.

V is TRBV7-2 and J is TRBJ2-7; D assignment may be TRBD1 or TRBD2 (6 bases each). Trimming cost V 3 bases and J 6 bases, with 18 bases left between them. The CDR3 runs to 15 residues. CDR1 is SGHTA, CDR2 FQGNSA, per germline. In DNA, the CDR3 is TGTGCCAGCAGCTTGCACGAGAGGGGGGTAGGCGAGCAGTACTTC. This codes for CASSLHERGVGEQYF.

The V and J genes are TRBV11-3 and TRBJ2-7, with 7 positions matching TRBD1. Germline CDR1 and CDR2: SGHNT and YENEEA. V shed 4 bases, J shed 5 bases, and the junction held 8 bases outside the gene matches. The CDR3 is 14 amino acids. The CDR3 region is CASSSLGQPHEQYF. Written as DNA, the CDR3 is TGTGCCAGCAGCTCTCTGGGACAGCCCCACGAGCAGTACTTC.

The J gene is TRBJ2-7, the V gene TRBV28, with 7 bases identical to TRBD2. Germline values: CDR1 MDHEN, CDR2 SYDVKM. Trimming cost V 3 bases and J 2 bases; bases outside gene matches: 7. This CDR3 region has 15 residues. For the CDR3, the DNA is TGTGCCAGCAGTTTGGTAGCGGGTGTAACCTACGAGCAGTACTTC. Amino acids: CASSLVAGVTYEQYF.

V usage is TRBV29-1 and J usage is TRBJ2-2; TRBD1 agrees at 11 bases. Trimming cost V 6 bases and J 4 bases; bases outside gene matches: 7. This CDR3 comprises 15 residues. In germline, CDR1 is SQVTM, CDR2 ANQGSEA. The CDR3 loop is CSVASGTGGTGELFF. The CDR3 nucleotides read TGCAGCGTCGCATCCGGGACAGGGGGCACCGGGGAGCTGTTTTTT.

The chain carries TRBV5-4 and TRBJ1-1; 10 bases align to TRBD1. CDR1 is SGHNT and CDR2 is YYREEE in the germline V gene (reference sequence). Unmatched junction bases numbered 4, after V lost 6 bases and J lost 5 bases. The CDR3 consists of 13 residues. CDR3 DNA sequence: TGTGCCAGCAACTCGGACAGGGGGACTGAAGCTTTCTTT. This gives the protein CASNSDRGTEAFF.

CDR3 amino acids: CASSQVVIPADTQYF. CDR3 DNA sequence: TGCGCCAGCAGCCAAGTAGTTATCCCCGCAGATACGCAGTATTTT. This chain joins TRBV4-1 and TRBJ2-3; D is uncertain. V dropped 1 base and J dropped 4 bases, with 12 bases sitting between them. The CDR3 loop spans 15 amino acids. Per the germline V gene, CDR1 is MGHRA and CDR2 is YSYEKL.